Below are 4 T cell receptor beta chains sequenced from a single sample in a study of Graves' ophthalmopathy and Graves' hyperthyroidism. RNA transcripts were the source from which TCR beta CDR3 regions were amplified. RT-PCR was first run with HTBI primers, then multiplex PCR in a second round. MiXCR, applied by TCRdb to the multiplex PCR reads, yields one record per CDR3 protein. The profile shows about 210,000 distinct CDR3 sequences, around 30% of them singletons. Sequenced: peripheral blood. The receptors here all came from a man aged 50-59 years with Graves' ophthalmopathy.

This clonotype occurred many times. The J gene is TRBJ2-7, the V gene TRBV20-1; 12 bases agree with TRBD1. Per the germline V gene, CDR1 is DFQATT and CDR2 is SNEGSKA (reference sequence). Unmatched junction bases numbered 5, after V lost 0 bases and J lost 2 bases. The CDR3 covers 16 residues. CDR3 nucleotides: TGCAGTGCTAGAGATCGGGACAGGGGGCTTCCCTACGAGCAGTACTTC. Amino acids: CSARDRDRGLPYEQYF.

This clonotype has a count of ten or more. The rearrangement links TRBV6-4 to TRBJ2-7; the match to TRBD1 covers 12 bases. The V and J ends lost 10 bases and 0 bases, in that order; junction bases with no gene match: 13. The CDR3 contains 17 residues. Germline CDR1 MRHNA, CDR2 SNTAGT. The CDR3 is CANVPGQGAPGSYEQYF. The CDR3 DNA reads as TGTGCCAACGTTCCGGGACAGGGGGCGCCGGGCTCCTACGAGCAGTACTTC.

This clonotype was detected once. CDR3 loop: CASSWDRDGPQHF. For the CDR3, the DNA is TGTGCCAGCAGCTGGGACAGGGACGGGCCCCAGCATTTT. The chain joins TRBV12-3 or TRBV12-4 to TRBJ1-5, with 9 bases lining up with TRBD1. Trimming removed 6 bases from V and 9 bases from J; junction bases left unmatched: 6. The CDR3 consists of 13 residues.

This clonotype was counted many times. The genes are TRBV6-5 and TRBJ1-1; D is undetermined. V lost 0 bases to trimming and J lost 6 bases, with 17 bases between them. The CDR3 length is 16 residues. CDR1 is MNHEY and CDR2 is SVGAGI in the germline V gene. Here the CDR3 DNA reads TGTGCCAGCAGTTACTCTAGCAGTGGGGATTTGGCTGAAGCTTTCTTT. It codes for CASSYSSSGDLAEAFF.